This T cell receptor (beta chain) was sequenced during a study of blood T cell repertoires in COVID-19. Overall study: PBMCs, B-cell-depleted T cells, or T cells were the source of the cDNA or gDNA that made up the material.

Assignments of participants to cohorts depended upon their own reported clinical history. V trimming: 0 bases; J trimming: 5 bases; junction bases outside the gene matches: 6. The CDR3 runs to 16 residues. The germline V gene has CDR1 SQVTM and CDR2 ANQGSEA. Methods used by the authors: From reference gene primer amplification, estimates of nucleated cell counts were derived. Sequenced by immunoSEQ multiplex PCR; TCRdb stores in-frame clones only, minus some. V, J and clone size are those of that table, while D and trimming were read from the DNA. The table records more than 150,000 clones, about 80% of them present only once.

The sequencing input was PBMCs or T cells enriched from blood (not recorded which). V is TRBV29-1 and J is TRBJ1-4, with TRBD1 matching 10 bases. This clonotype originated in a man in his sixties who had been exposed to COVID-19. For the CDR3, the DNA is TGCAGCGTTGAAGAGATTAAGGGACAGGGGAATGAAAAACTGTTTTTT. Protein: CSVEEIKGQGNEKLFF.